The clone carrying this T cell receptor (beta chain) appeared many times. Its antigen is as yet unknown. Quantitative 5'-RACE with molecular barcodes was used to make the TCR beta libraries. Via MiXCR, TCRdb re-called the 5' RACE reads, giving one row per CDR3 protein. Among around 330,000 distinct CDR3 sequences, 9.5% to 13% were seen once, and the ten largest hold roughly a tenth. Germline V gene data show CDR1 as SQVTM and CDR2 as ANQGSEA. The CDR3 consists of 12 residues. V was trimmed by 6 bases and J by 10 bases, leaving 18 bases between them. This record comes from a study of CD8 T cells in ankylosing spondylitis. Findings of the study overall: Relatively scarce in peripheral blood, disease-linked clones were CD8+. Seemingly characteristic of ankylosing spondylitis blood was a TCR beta motif consisting of roughly 8 highly homologous variants.

The V and J genes are TRBV29-1 and TRBJ1-1; D is unresolved. The clonotype was recovered from a female donor with ankylosing spondylitis or in good health (not recorded which). The sequenced sample was blood, either unsorted or a sorted T cell fraction (not recorded which). This CDR3 is CSVREMLAAAFF. The CDR3 DNA is TGCAGCGTCCGTGAAATGTTAGCAGCAGCTTTCTTT. Looking up the rest from reference TRBV29-1 and TRBJ1-1 gives the full variable domain: SAVISQKPSRDICQRGTSLTIQCQVDSQVTMMFWYRQQPGQSLTLIATANQGSEATYESGFVIDKFPISRPNLTFSTLTVSNMSPEDSSIYLCSVREMLAAAFFGQGTRLTVV.